This TCR beta chain was captured by sequencing in a study of T cell responses to AZD1222 COVID-19 vaccine. This clone appeared a single time. The antigen is unknown. Germline CDR1 reads SGDLS; CDR2 reads YYNGEE. There are 12 residues in the CDR3. V shed 8 bases and J shed 4 bases, with 9 bases lying between them. Sequenced by immunoSEQ multiplex PCR; TCRdb stores in-frame clones only, minus some. This sample has 70,000 to 90,000 clones, with roughly 88% found just once. The study, taken as a whole, reports: In the spike-specific TCR repertoire, nearly half reportedly target unmutated variant regions.

The receptor comes from an adult who received the AZD1222 COVID-19 vaccine. Sequencing used peripheral blood, obtained 28 days after the second AZD1222 dose. The chain combines TRBV9 with TRBJ2-2, with D uncertain. The CDR3 DNA is TGTGCCAGTTCGAGGACCACCGGGGAGCTGTTTTTT. Its translation: CASSRTTGELFF. Based on the CDR3 plus reference TRBV9 and TRBJ2-2, the full variable domain is DSGVTQTPKHLITATGQRVTLRCSPRSGDLSVYWYQQSLDQGLQFLIQYYNGEERAKGNILERFSAQQFPDLHSELNLSSLELGDSALYFCASSRTTGELFFGEGSRLTVL.